This TCR beta chain derives from a study of T cells in localized non-small cell lung cancer. Study results and caveats: Heterogeneity remains possible because sequencing was limited to only one tumor region. Measurement of T cell clonality placed uninvolved adjacent lung highest, above the level in tumor.

The CDR3 spans 15 residues. V was clipped by 5 bases and J by 4 bases; unmatched bases: 8. Germline V gene sequence: CDR1 SGHVS, CDR2 FNYEAQ. A word on this clone: Its antigen is unknown.

The assay was immunoSEQ multiplex PCR, and TCRdb's table has in-frame clones only and misses some. The sample has 20,000 to 25,000 clones, roughly nine tenths seen once. The starting material was PBMCs, obtained before any cancer treatment. The chain joins TRBV7-6 to TRBJ1-2, with 9 bases matching TRBD1. This receptor was identified in a man aged 40 to 70 with stage II squamous cell lung carcinoma. CDR3 loop: CASSVSTGGGYGYTF. CDR3 bases: TGTGCCAGCAGCGTAAGCACAGGGGGCGGCTATGGCTACACCTTC.